This T cell receptor beta chain stems from a study of blood T cell repertoires in COVID-19. Study details: Acute and convalescent COVID-19 samples came from the United States, Italy and Spain. From T cells, B-cell-depleted T cells, or PBMCs came the material, which was cDNA or gDNA.

How the authors handled the data: Estimation of nucleated cell counts was performed using reference gene primer amplification. This table comes from immunoSEQ multiplex PCR, and its TCRdb copy is limited to in-frame clones, with some not included. V and J calls and clone size are copied from that table; D and trimming were computed from the DNA. The table has just over 350,000 clones, approximately 86% seen once. CDR3 length: 12 amino acids. V shed 2 bases, J shed 8 bases, and the junction held 0 bases outside the gene matches. Germline V gene sequence: CDR1 SEHNR, CDR2 FQNEAQ (reference sequence). The origin of this receptor is a woman aged 55-70 years with COVID-19, enrolled during active disease. This rearrangement joins TRBV7-9 to TRBJ2-1; the match to TRBD2 covers 7 bases. Material for sequencing was peripheral blood. The CDR3 sequence is CASSLTSDEQFF. The CDR3 nucleotides are TGTGCCAGCAGCTTAACTAGCGATGAGCAGTTCTTC.